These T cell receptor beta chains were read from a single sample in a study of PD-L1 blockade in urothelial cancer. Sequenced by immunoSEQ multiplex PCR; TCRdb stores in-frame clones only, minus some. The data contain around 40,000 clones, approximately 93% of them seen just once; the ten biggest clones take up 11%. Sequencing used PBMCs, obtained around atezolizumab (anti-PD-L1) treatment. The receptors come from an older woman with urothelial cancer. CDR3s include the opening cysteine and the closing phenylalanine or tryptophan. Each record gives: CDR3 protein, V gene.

CDR3 protein: CASSVRLAGNEQFF; V gene: TRBV9
CDR3 protein: CASGTSGTAYEQYF; V gene: TRBV10-1
CDR3 protein: CASSQGGTGAGGYTF; V gene: TRBV4-1
CDR3 protein: CASSSRDRSYGYTF; V gene: TRBV13
CDR3 protein: CASSQDWGGGRATYNEQFF; V gene: TRBV4-1
CDR3 protein: CASMGGTETQYF; V gene: TRBV6-6
CDR3 protein: CASTPGGFAGGYTF; V gene: TRBV6-5
CDR3 protein: CASRRGGFGEQYF; V gene: TRBV28
CDR3 protein: CASRGRVHIQYF; V gene: TRBV19
CDR3 protein: CASSLGTSGRLYNEQFF; V gene: TRBV7-2
CDR3 protein: CASARIRGGASTDTQYF; V gene: TRBV19
CDR3 protein: CASSRIPGTVTEQYF; V gene: TRBV11-2
CDR3 protein: CASSLGLLAGGPYEQYF; V gene: TRBV11-2
CDR3 protein: CASSEPPLGKFGTQYF; V gene: TRBV6-1
CDR3 protein: CASRRQGSAGNTIYF; V gene: TRBV19
CDR3 protein: CASSPEAGALNIQYF; V gene: TRBV28
CDR3 protein: CASSFSRTSGITDTQYF; V gene: TRBV5-1
CDR3 protein: CASSENGSPAGSYNEQFF; V gene: TRBV19
CDR3 protein: CASNSKVAGRPYEQYF; V gene: TRBV27
CDR3 protein: CASSEEGLLQETQYF; V gene: TRBV2